A selection of T cell receptor beta chains follows, all from one sample in a study of T cells in Graves' hyperthyroidism and ophthalmopathy. TCRdb passed the multiplex PCR reads through MiXCR, listing each CDR3 protein once. The table has roughly 250,000 distinct CDR3 sequences, about 15% seen once. Sequencing was performed on blood. The receptors were sampled from a young woman with Graves' ophthalmopathy. Both conserved end residues are part of each CDR3. The order of the fields is D gene, J gene, V gene, clone size, CDR3 protein, CDR3 DNA. D genes are given only for firm matches. The size of a clone is reported for some rows only, either as once, few or many, or as a class for expanded clones.

d_call: .; j_call: TRBJ2-5; v_call: TRBV20-1; clone_size: many; cdr3_aa: CSARGGGETQYF; cdr3_nt: TGCAGTGCTAGAGGCGGCGGCGAGACCCAGTACTTC
d_call: .; j_call: TRBJ2-5; v_call: TRBV4-1; clone_size: many; cdr3_aa: CASSQGNRESNQETQYF; cdr3_nt: TGCGCCAGCAGCCAAGGGAACAGGGAGAGTAACCAAGAGACCCAGTACTTC
d_call: TRBD2; j_call: TRBJ2-7; v_call: TRBV5-1; clone_size: many; cdr3_aa: CASTSTVAGGSSYEQYF; cdr3_nt: TGCGCCAGCACCTCCACGGTAGCGGGAGGGTCCTCCTACGAGCAGTACTTC
d_call: .; j_call: TRBJ1-1; v_call: TRBV20-1; clone_size: few; cdr3_aa: CSARDVGRGPYTEAFF; cdr3_nt: TGCAGTGCTAGAGATGTAGGCAGGGGCCCGTACACTGAAGCTTTCTTT
d_call: .; j_call: TRBJ2-5; v_call: TRBV5-5; clone_size: few; cdr3_aa: CASSYKQLDQETQYF; cdr3_nt: TGTGCCAGCAGCTACAAACAGCTCGACCAAGAGACCCAGTACTTC
d_call: .; j_call: TRBJ1-6; v_call: TRBV19; clone_size: few; cdr3_aa: CASKEVWSGSPLHF; cdr3_nt: TGTGCCAGTAAAGAGGTCTGGTCCGGGTCACCCCTCCACTTT
d_call: TRBD1; j_call: TRBJ2-3; v_call: TRBV11-2; clone_size: many; cdr3_aa: CASRRPGTGVDTQYF; cdr3_nt: TGTGCCAGCAGACGCCCCGGGACAGGGGTGGATACGCAGTATTTT
d_call: .; j_call: TRBJ2-7; v_call: TRBV7-8; clone_size: many; cdr3_aa: CASSLALAYEQYF; cdr3_nt: TGTGCCAGCAGCTTAGCCTTAGCCTACGAGCAGTACTTC
d_call: .; j_call: TRBJ2-7; v_call: TRBV12-3/TRBV12-4; clone_size: many; cdr3_aa: CASSPGQTEQYF; cdr3_nt: TGTGCCAGCAGCCCAGGACAGACTGAGCAGTACTTC
d_call: .; j_call: TRBJ1-2; v_call: TRBV5-1; clone_size: many; cdr3_aa: CASSLRGDTIYGYTF; cdr3_nt: TGCGCCAGCAGCTTACGGGGGGACACGATCTATGGCTACACCTTC
d_call: .; j_call: TRBJ1-2; v_call: TRBV19; clone_size: few; cdr3_aa: CASSIQSGGADRGYTF; cdr3_nt: TGTGCCAGTAGTATTCAATCGGGGGGCGCGGATCGGGGCTACACCTTC
d_call: .; j_call: TRBJ1-1; v_call: TRBV6-1; clone_size: many; cdr3_aa: CASFTAEAFF; cdr3_nt: TGTGCCAGCTTTACGGCTGAAGCTTTCTTT
d_call: .; j_call: TRBJ2-7; v_call: TRBV7-6; clone_size: many; cdr3_aa: CASSPPGEPYSYEQYF; cdr3_nt: TGTGCCAGCAGCCCTCCGGGGGAGCCGTACTCCTACGAGCAGTACTTC
d_call: .; j_call: TRBJ2-7; v_call: TRBV7-8; clone_size: many; cdr3_aa: CASSPPAGRPYEQYF; cdr3_nt: TGTGCCAGCAGCCCACCAGCGGGCCGTCCCTACGAGCAGTACTTC
d_call: TRBD2; j_call: TRBJ2-2; v_call: TRBV19; clone_size: many; cdr3_aa: CASEPKLAGTGELFF; cdr3_nt: TGTGCCAGTGAGCCCAAACTAGCGGGGACCGGGGAGCTGTTTTTT
d_call: .; j_call: TRBJ2-7; v_call: TRBV29-1; clone_size: few; cdr3_aa: CSVEGGHYEQYF; cdr3_nt: TGCAGCGTTGAGGGGGGACACTACGAGCAGTACTTC
d_call: TRBD1; j_call: TRBJ2-5; v_call: TRBV11-3; clone_size: many; cdr3_aa: CASSPGTGAAQTQYF; cdr3_nt: TGTGCCAGCAGCCCCGGGACAGGGGCCGCCCAGACCCAGTACTTC
d_call: .; j_call: TRBJ2-4; v_call: TRBV6-5; clone_size: .; cdr3_aa: CASSYGGTGENIQYF; cdr3_nt: TGTGCCAGCAGTTACGGGGGGACGGGGGAGAACATTCAGTACTTC
d_call: .; j_call: TRBJ2-1; v_call: TRBV24-1; clone_size: many; cdr3_aa: CATSWYNEQFF; cdr3_nt: TGTGCCACCAGTTGGTACAATGAGCAGTTCTTC
d_call: .; j_call: TRBJ1-1; v_call: TRBV18; clone_size: many; cdr3_aa: CASSPSPRINTEAFF; cdr3_nt: TGTGCCAGCTCACCATCTCCAAGGATAAACACTGAAGCTTTCTTT
d_call: TRBD2; j_call: TRBJ2-1; v_call: TRBV24-1; clone_size: many; cdr3_aa: CATSDLKRERSYNEQFF; cdr3_nt: TGTGCCACCAGTGATCTTAAGCGGGAGCGGTCCTACAATGAGCAGTTCTTC
d_call: .; j_call: TRBJ1-6; v_call: TRBV3-1; clone_size: many; cdr3_aa: CASSQNGGASPLHF; cdr3_nt: TGTGCCAGCAGCCAAAATGGGGGCGCTTCACCCCTCCACTTT